These 29 T cell receptor beta chains share one sample of origin, sequenced in a study of T cell changes during pregnancy in multiple sclerosis. The protocol was immunoSEQ multiplex PCR, while the TCRdb copy is restricted to in-frame clones and leaves out a portion. The sample comprises approximately 70,000 clones, around 92% of which are singletons, and 1.1% to 1.5% rests with the top ten. The material sequenced was peripheral blood, taken in the second trimester of pregnancy. These receptors were taken from a female donor in good health, enrolled as a control in a pregnancy study.

DNA for the CDR3: TGTGCCAGCAGCCCCGGGCAGGGGGCCTCCTATGGCTACACCTTC. Its translation: CASSPGQGASYGYTF. This chain connects TRBV9 to TRBJ1-2; 8 positions match TRBD1. The length of the CDR3 is 15 residues. J was trimmed by 4 bases and V by 4 bases; bases with no gene match: 9. Germline-derived CDR1 and CDR2 are SGDLS and YYNGEE.

J is TRBJ1-5 and V is TRBV6-6, with 7 bases matching TRBD1. The CDR3 runs 16 residues. Germline V gene sequence: CDR1 MNHNY, CDR2 SVGAGI (reference sequence). J was trimmed by 1 base and V by 2 bases; bases with no gene match: 5. The CDR3 nucleotides read TGTGCCAGCAGTTACGTCTCGGGACAGAGCAATCAGCCCCAGCATTTT. This gives the protein CASSYVSGQSNQPQHF.

The chain links TRBV5-1 to TRBJ1-3; D not certain. Germline V gene sequence: CDR1 SGHRS, CDR2 YFSETQ. V was trimmed by 4 bases and J by 2 bases, leaving 16 bases between them. CDR3 size: 16 residues. The CDR3 coding sequence is TGCGCCAGCAGCCGGGGTGGGCAGATTGCTGGAAACACCATATATTTT. Translating gives CASSRGGQIAGNTIYF. Full variable domain (missing parts from reference TRBV5-1 and TRBJ1-3): KAGVTQTPRYLIKTRGQQVTLSCSPISGHRSVSWYQQTPGQGLQFLFEYFSETQRNKGNFPGRFSGRQFSNSRSEMNVSTLELGDSALYLCASSRGGQIAGNTIYFGEGSWLTVV.

This sequence joins TRBV28 and TRBJ1-5; D unresolved. The CDR3 sequence is 13 residues long. Trimming pared 5 bases from V and 4 bases from J, leaving 9 bases between. Germline CDR1 MDHEN, CDR2 SYDVKM. CDR3 DNA: TGTGCCAGCAGTCTACCGGTTAATCAGCCCCAGCATTTT. This encodes CASSLPVNQPQHF.

This chain uses TRBV13 with TRBJ2-3; 7 bases agree with TRBD2. CDR1 and CDR2 from the germline V gene are PRHDT and FYEKMQ (reference sequence). The CDR3 sequence is 15 residues long. V dropped 0 bases and J dropped 1; count of bases not matched to a gene: 1. The CDR3 DNA follows: TGTGCCAGCAGCTTAGGTCGGGAGGGCACAGATACGCAGTATTTT. As protein: CASSLGREGTDTQYF.

For this clone: The sample contains more than one DNA sequence encoding this CDR3. This chain connects TRBV30 to TRBJ2-7; D gene ambiguous. Trimming left V 0 bases short and J 2 bases short, with 2 bases between. The CDR3 is 11 amino acids. Germline V gene data show CDR1 as GTSNPN and CDR2 as SVGIG (reference sequence). CDR3 amino acids: CAWSVTYEQYF. CDR3 coding DNA: TGTGCCTGGAGTGTCACCTACGAGCAGTACTTC.

The V and J genes are TRBV15 and TRBJ2-1, with 7 nucleotides matching TRBD2. J lost 10 bases, V lost 1 base, and 7 bases had no gene match. CDR1 LNHNV and CDR2 YYDKDF come from the germline V gene (reference sequence). The CDR3 contains 14 residues. This CDR3 is CATSRAGLPMEQFF. The CDR3 coding sequence is TGTGCCACCAGCAGAGCGGGACTACCCATGGAGCAGTTCTTC. Full variable domain (outside the CDR3, taken from reference TRBV15 and TRBJ2-1): DAMVIQNPRYQVTQFGKPVTLSCSQTLNHNVMYWYQQKSSQAPKLLFHYYDKDFNNEADTPDNFQSRRPNTSFCFLDIRSPGLGDTAMYLCATSRAGLPMEQFFGPGTRLTVL.

CDR3 DNA sequence: TGTGCCAGCAGCTTAGAACGATGGAGGTTGTCTAATGAAAAACTGTTTTTT. This gives the protein CASSLERWRLSNEKLFF. The chain has TRBV7-8 and TRBJ1-4; D ambiguous. The CDR3 runs 17 residues. V was shortened by 1 base and J by 3 bases, with 15 bases between the two germline ends. Germline assignment: CDR1 SGHVS and CDR2 FQNEAQ.

This clone has a single count. The V and J genes are TRBV7-2 and TRBJ1-2; unclear D gene. The CDR3 length is 12 residues. Germline CDR1 SGHTA, CDR2 FQGNSA. Trimming cost V 5 bases and J 8 bases, with 12 bases left between them. The CDR3 here is CASSPYYGGYTF. The CDR3 DNA follows: TGTGCCAGCAGCCCATACTACGGAGGCTACACCTTC.

The rearrangement uses TRBV5-6 and TRBJ2-1; possibly TRBD1 for D (6 bases). The V end lost 9 bases, the J end lost 6 bases, and 10 bases lay between the germline ends. The germline CDR1 and CDR2 sequences are SGHDT and YYEEEE. The CDR3 runs to 11 residues. The CDR3 DNA follows: TGTGCCACCATAGGGGGCAATGAGCAGTTCTTC. Protein product: CATIGGNEQFF.

V is TRBV7-9 and J is TRBJ1-1; 9 positions match TRBD1. The CDR3 sequence is 17 residues long. The germline CDR1 and CDR2 sequences are SEHNR and FQNEAQ (reference sequence). V lost 5 bases, J lost 0 bases, and 10 bases stayed unmatched. CDR3 residues: CASSPRQGGWMNTEAFF. CDR3 nucleotides: TGTGCCAGCAGCCCCCGACAGGGGGGTTGGATGAACACTGAAGCTTTCTTT.

V usage is TRBV2 and J usage is TRBJ1-5; TRBD1 agrees at 7 bases. Looked up from germline, CDR1 is SNHLY and CDR2 is FYNNEI. V trimming: 6 bases; J trimming: 3 bases; junction bases outside the gene matches: 8. This CDR3 contains 15 residues. The CDR3 DNA sequence: TGTGCCAGCAGGTCCAGACAGGGCCCCAATCAGCCCCAGCATTTT. Translating gives CASRSRQGPNQPQHF. The entire variable domain, with the rest obtained from reference TRBV2 and TRBJ1-5, is as follows: EPEVTQTPSHQVTQMGQEVILRCVPISNHLYFYWYRQILGQKVEFLVSFYNNEISEKSEIFDDQFSVERPDGSNFTLKIRSTKLEDSAMYFCASRSRQGPNQPQHFGDGTRLSIL.

The chain is built from TRBV6-5 and TRBJ1-4; 7 bases are a match to TRBD1. This CDR3 is built from 15 residues. With V trimmed by 3 bases and J by 2 bases, 3 bases remained unmatched. Germline values: CDR1 MNHEY, CDR2 SVGAGI. The CDR3 sequence is CASSYLRGTNEKLFF. The DNA for the CDR3 is TGTGCCAGCAGTTATCTCAGGGGGACTAATGAAAAACTGTTTTTT.

In its sample, this clone was seen once. V usage is TRBV6-1 and J usage is TRBJ1-5; tentatively, D is TRBD1 (6 bases). The CDR3 has 13 residues. Germline V lookup: CDR1 MNHNS, CDR2 SASEGT. Trimming removed 2 bases at V and 6 bases at J, with 8 bases between. The DNA of the CDR3 is TGTGCCAGCAGTGAAAGGGGGAGTCAGCCCCAGCATTTT. Residues: CASSERGSQPQHF.

The chain carries TRBV9 and TRBJ2-2; D is undetermined. There are 17 residues in the CDR3. Trimming stripped 0 bases from V and 2 bases from J, with 14 bases between. CDR1 and CDR2 (germline): SGDLS, YYNGEE. CDR3 in DNA: TGTGCCAGCAGCGTAGGCACCTACGTTTACAACACCGGGGAGCTGTTTTTT. Its translation is CASSVGTYVYNTGELFF. The full variable domain, completed using reference TRBV9 and TRBJ2-2, is DSGVTQTPKHLITATGQRVTLRCSPRSGDLSVYWYQQSLDQGLQFLIQYYNGEERAKGNILERFSAQQFPDLHSELNLSSLELGDSALYFCASSVGTYVYNTGELFFGEGSRLTVL.

The chain links TRBV5-1 to TRBJ2-7, with a weak D call TRBD1 (6 bases). Trimming shortened V by 0 bases and J by 1 base, and 11 bases separated the two germline ends. Looked up from germline, CDR1 is SGHRS and CDR2 is YFSETQ. CDR3 length: 15 residues. The DNA of the CDR3 is TGCGCCAGCAGCTTGGATCAGGGGCCTTCCTACGAGCAGTACTTC. It specifies CASSLDQGPSYEQYF.

This clone was observed a single time. V gene TRBV10-2 combines with J gene TRBJ2-3, with 8 positions matching TRBD2. Trimming took 4 bases from V and 4 from J; bases not matched to a gene: 10. The CDR3 is 16 amino acids. Per germline, CDR1 WSHSY and CDR2 SAAADI. The CDR3 is CASSAGGYGRADTQYF. DNA for the CDR3: TGCGCCAGCAGTGCGGGAGGTTACGGGAGGGCAGATACGCAGTATTTT.

J is TRBJ2-3 and V is TRBV4-2; TRBD2 matches at 9 bases. This CDR3 is 19 amino acids long. From germline, CDR1 is LGHNA and CDR2 YNFKEQ. V was clipped by 3 bases and J by 3 bases; unmatched bases: 16. The chain's CDR3 is CASSHLPPEAGGPTDTQYF. The DNA for the CDR3 is TGTGCCAGCAGCCATTTACCCCCCGAGGCGGGGGGGCCAACAGATACGCAGTATTTT.

V usage is TRBV28 and J usage is TRBJ1-4, with 7 nucleotides matching TRBD1. V gave up 10 bases and J gave up 6 bases; unmatched junction bases: 8. The V gene's germline CDR1 is MDHEN and CDR2 SYDVKM. This CDR3 has 13 residues. The CDR3 region is CATSTGPHEKLFF. The CDR3 DNA follows: TGTGCCACCTCGACAGGGCCCCATGAAAAACTGTTTTTT.

V usage is TRBV5-5 and J usage is TRBJ1-5; D is ambiguous. The CDR3 runs 18 residues. Per germline, CDR1 SGHKS and CDR2 YYEKEE (reference sequence). Deletions cut 0 bases from V and 0 bases from J, with 16 bases between. In DNA form, the CDR3 reads TGTGCCAGCAGCTTGGGCCCAGGAGGGTCTAATAGCAATCAGCCCCAGCATTTT. It is translated as CASSLGPGGSNSNQPQHF.

This clone showed up just a few times. The V gene is TRBV19, the J gene TRBJ1-6; D is ambiguous. Germline V gene data show CDR1 as LNHDA and CDR2 as SQIVND (reference sequence). Trimming took off 3 bases at V and 9 bases at J, with 18 bases between the two ends. The CDR3 totals 16 residues. The CDR3 region is CASSIGSQLAGSPLHF. As DNA, the CDR3 is TGTGCCAGTAGTATTGGGTCCCAGCTCGCGGGTTCACCCCTCCACTTT.

The chain couples TRBV19 to TRBJ1-6, with D unclear. The V gene's germline CDR1 is LNHDA and CDR2 SQIVND (reference sequence). Trimming shortened V by 6 bases and J by 0 bases, and 9 bases separated the two germline ends. This CDR3 contains 15 residues. The CDR3 here is CASRGEGSYNSPLHF. The CDR3 bases are TGTGCCAGTAGGGGAGAAGGCTCCTATAATTCACCCCTCCACTTT.

This clone was counted a single time. The V and J genes are TRBV19 and TRBJ2-3; D possibly corresponds to TRBD2 (6 bases). From germline, CDR1 is LNHDA and CDR2 SQIVND (reference sequence). Trimming left V 11 bases short and J 4 bases short, with 16 bases between. The CDR3 totals 13 residues. The CDR3 protein is CACSGDRPDTQYF. DNA for the CDR3: TGTGCCTGCTCGGGGGATCGGCCAGATACGCAGTATTTT. Using reference TRBV19 and TRBJ2-3 for the parts outside the CDR3, the full variable domain is DGGITQSPKYLFRKEGQNVTLSCEQNLNHDAMYWYRQDPGQGLRLIYYSQIVNDFQKGDIAEGYSVSREKKESFPLTVTSAQKNPTAFYLCACSGDRPDTQYFGPGTRLTVL.

This rearrangement joins TRBV27 to TRBJ2-7; 10 bases fit TRBD2. The V gene's germline CDR1 is MNHEY and CDR2 SMNVEV (reference sequence). With 5 bases clipped from V and 2 bases from J, the junction kept 9 bases outside the gene matches. This CDR3 has 16 residues. CDR3 sequence reads: CASSPRPGLAAYEQYF. The CDR3 coding sequence is TGTGCCAGCAGTCCCCGGCCCGGACTAGCGGCCTACGAGCAGTACTTC.

This chain uses TRBV28 with TRBJ2-7, with 7 bases that match TRBD2. Per the germline V gene, CDR1 is MDHEN and CDR2 is SYDVKM. The CDR3 runs to 14 residues. Losses at the gene ends were 4 bases for V and 2 bases for J; bases not matched to a gene: 5. Here the CDR3 reads CASSWGGGTYEQYF. The CDR3 DNA reads TGTGCCAGCAGTTGGGGCGGGGGAACCTACGAGCAGTACTTC.

The rearrangement links TRBV9 to TRBJ2-3; possibly TRBD2 for D (6 bases). The germline V gene encodes CDR1 SGDLS and CDR2 YYNGEE. The CDR3 covers 14 residues. The V gene lost 4 bases and the J gene lost 4 bases, with 13 bases spanning the gap. The CDR3 bases are TGTGCCAGCAGCTCCCAGCGGGCGGCAGATACGCAGTATTTT. It translates to CASSSQRAADTQYF. The variable domain in full, with the rest retrieved from reference TRBV9 and TRBJ2-3, is DSGVTQTPKHLITATGQRVTLRCSPRSGDLSVYWYQQSLDQGLQFLIQYYNGEERAKGNILERFSAQQFPDLHSELNLSSLELGDSALYFCASSSQRAADTQYFGPGTRLTVL.

V usage is TRBV13 and J usage is TRBJ2-2, with TRBD2 identical over 7 bases. J gave up 4 bases and V 3 bases, and 8 bases lay outside the gene matches. Germline V gives CDR1 PRHDT, CDR2 FYEKMQ (reference sequence). The CDR3 runs to 16 residues. For the CDR3, the DNA is TGTGCCAGCAGCTTTACGGCGGGAGAGCGCACCGGGGAGCTGTTTTTT. Translation: CASSFTAGERTGELFF.

The chain is built from TRBV7-8 and TRBJ2-4, with 7 positions matching TRBD1. V shed 3 bases and J 4 bases; nucleotides not matched to a gene: 3. The CDR3 consists of 14 residues. Germline assignment: CDR1 SGHVS and CDR2 FQNEAQ. The CDR3 protein is CASSFSTGKNIQYF. DNA for the CDR3: TGTGCCAGCAGCTTTTCGACAGGGAAAAACATTCAGTACTTC.

V is TRBV5-4 and J is TRBJ1-5, with D possibly matching TRBD1 (5 bases). Trimming removed 4 bases from V and 3 bases from J, with 11 bases in between. The CDR3 runs 14 residues. The germline CDR1 and CDR2 sequences are SGHNT and YYREEE (reference sequence). CDR3 sequence: CASSHQGYNQPQHF. DNA of the CDR3: TGTGCCAGCAGCCACCAGGGCTACAATCAGCCCCAGCATTTT. Variable domain in full (rest from reference TRBV5-4 and TRBJ1-5): ETGVTQSPTHLIKTRGQQVTLRCSSQSGHNTVSWYQQALGQGPQFIFQYYREEENGRGNFPPRFSGLQFPNYSSELNVNALELDDSALYLCASSHQGYNQPQHFGDGTRLSIL.